These T cell receptor beta chains were read from a single sample in a study of cytomegalovirus exposure and HLA in healthy donors. Some clones are missing from TCRdb's copy, which holds only in-frame ones; the method was immunoSEQ multiplex PCR. The table lists around 100,000 clones. The sample taken for sequencing was PBMCs. All receptors come from a man in his forties in good health and CMV-seropositive. Each CDR3 is given with its conserved first and last residue.

TRBJ2-1 TRBV7-9 CASSLALAGGPFF
TRBJ2-6 TRBV4-3 CASSQYLGQGSGANVLTF
TRBJ2-1 TRBV6-6 CASSGRSEEEQFF
TRBJ2-3 TRBV7-8 CASSTQVTGRTDTQYF
TRBJ2-1 TRBV7-2 CASSLKTRQFF
TRBJ2-1 TRBV19 CASSTPTSGSYFNEQFF
TRBJ2-1 TRBV5-1 CASSPRTSGKHNEQFF
TRBJ2-2 TRBV7-6 CASSLGGAGPGELFF
TRBJ2-1 TRBV2 CASSWGGDSYNEQFF
TRBJ2-1 TRBV10-3 CAISGPTSGTQNEQFF
TRBJ2-3 TRBV5-1 CASSPIKPGTASTDTQYF
TRBJ2-5 TRBV2 CATNSGGTVEAQYF
TRBJ2-5 TRBV27 CASSPLAAQETQYF
TRBJ2-6 TRBV10-3 CAIGGASGANVLTF
TRBJ1-2 TRBV28 CASGHRGPNGYTF
TRBJ1-2 TRBV6-6 CASSYSIGTDGYTF
TRBJ1-5 TRBV15 CATSSDRGLNQPQHF
NA TRBV10-3 CASGGLGHAEQYF
TRBJ2-6 TRBV19 CASRPGLSSGANVLTF
TRBJ1-2 TRBV19 CASSASGHSNYGYTF
TRBJ2-7 TRBV7-9 CASSPKDRDYYEQYF
TRBJ2-7 TRBV6-1 CASAGQAYEQYF
TRBJ1-4 TRBV28 CASSPSYFFEKLFF
TRBJ1-5 TRBV6-1 CASSGGQGPWQPQHF
TRBJ2-3 TRBV29-1 CSGQGESRSTDTQYF
NA TRBV15 CATSRDRGRYEQYF
TRBJ1-2 TRBV30 CAWSGQRGYTF
TRBJ2-7 TRBV6-5 CASSSQRSSYEQYF
TRBJ2-5 TRBV11-3 CASSSGVYPETQYF
TRBJ1-2 TRBV5-4 CASSRGQFLFGYTF
TRBJ2-1 TRBV7-9 CASSLGSNFPYNEQFF
TRBJ1-3 TRBV5-1 CASSPGVGQGGNTIYF
TRBJ2-7 TRBV14 CASSQGWGGDYEQYF
TRBJ1-4 TRBV30 CAWRPGMATNEKLFF
TRBJ2-7 TRBV11-1 CASSLEAGRGREQYF
TRBJ1-2 TRBV10-3 CAARQDLGEGYTF
TRBJ1-5 TRBV6-5 CASSSRTGSQPQHF
TRBJ1-5 TRBV9 CASSVLTVYSNQPQHF
TRBJ2-7 TRBV5-1 CASSPNMAGPSSYEQYF
TRBJ1-4 TRBV28 CASTQGGATNEKLFF
TRBJ2-1 TRBV19 CASSINRESLFF
TRBJ2-1 TRBV28 CASVRADLYNEQFF
TRBJ1-5 TRBV7-9 CASSAGQGSNQPQHF
TRBJ2-7 TRBV11-3 CASSLGTLGDSEQYF
TRBJ1-1 TRBV30 CAWSENMNTEAFF